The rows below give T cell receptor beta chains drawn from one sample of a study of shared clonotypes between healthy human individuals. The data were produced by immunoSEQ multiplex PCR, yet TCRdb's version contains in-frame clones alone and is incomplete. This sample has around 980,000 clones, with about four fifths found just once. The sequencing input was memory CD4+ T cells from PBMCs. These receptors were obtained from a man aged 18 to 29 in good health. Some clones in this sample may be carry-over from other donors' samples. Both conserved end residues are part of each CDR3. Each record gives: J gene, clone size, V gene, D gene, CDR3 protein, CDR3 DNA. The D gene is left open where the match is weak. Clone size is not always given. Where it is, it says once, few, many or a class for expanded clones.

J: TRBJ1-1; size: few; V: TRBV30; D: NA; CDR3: CAWTVNTEAFF; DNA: TGTGCCTGGACAGTGAACACTGAAGCTTTCTTT
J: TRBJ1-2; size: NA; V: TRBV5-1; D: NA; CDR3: CASSLEGDYYGYTF; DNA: TGCGCCAGCAGCTTGGAAGGGGACTACTATGGCTACACCTTC
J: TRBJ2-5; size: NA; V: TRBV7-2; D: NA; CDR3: CASSRSRETQYF; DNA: TGTGCCAGCAGCCGTAGTAGGGAGACCCAGTACTTC
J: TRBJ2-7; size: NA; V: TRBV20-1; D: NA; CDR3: CSARSNDEQYF; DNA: TGCAGTGCAAGGTCCAACGACGAGCAGTACTTC
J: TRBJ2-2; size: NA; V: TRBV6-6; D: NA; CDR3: CASTWETNTGELFF; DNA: TGTGCCAGCACGTGGGAGACGAACACCGGGGAGCTGTTTTTT
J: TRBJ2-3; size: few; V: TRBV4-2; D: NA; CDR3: CASSPKRTANTDTQYF; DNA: TGTGCCAGCAGCCCAAAACGGACAGCTAACACAGATACGCAGTATTTT
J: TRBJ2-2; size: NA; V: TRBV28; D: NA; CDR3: CASRNGITGELFF; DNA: TGTGCCAGCAGAAACGGGATCACCGGGGAGCTGTTTTTT
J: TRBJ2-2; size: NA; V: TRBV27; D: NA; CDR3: CASSSQGTGELFF; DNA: TGTGCCAGCAGTTCGCAGGGTACCGGGGAGCTGTTTTTT
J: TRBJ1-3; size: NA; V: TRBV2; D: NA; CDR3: CASSTRQANLGNTIYF; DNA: TGTGCCAGCAGTACCCGACAGGCTAACTTAGGAAACACCATATATTTT
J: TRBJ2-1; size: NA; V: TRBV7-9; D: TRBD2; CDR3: CASSLGGTSGVYNEQFF; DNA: TGTGCCAGCAGCTTAGGGGGGACTAGCGGGGTCTACAATGAGCAGTTCTTC
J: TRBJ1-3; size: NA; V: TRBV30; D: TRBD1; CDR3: CAAHRGQSSGNTIYF; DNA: TGTGCCGCACACAGGGGGCAGAGCTCTGGAAACACCATATATTTT
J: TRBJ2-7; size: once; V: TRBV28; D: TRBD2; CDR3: CASSLVGGAGEQYF; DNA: TGTGCCAGCAGTTTAGTGGGAGGGGCAGGCGAGCAGTACTTC
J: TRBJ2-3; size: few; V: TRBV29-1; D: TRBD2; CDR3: CGAGGPTDTQCF; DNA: TGCGGTGCGGGAGGGCCAACAGATACGCAGTGTTTT
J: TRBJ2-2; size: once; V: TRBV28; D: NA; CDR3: CASSLILNTGELFF; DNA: TGTGCCAGCAGTTTAATTCTGAACACCGGGGAGCTGTTTTTT
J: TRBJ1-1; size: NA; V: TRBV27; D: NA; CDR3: CASSSWGILRAEAFF; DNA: TGTGCCAGCAGTTCTTGGGGGATCTTAAGGGCTGAAGCTTTCTTT
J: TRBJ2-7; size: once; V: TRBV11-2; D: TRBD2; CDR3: CASTVAGNNEQYF; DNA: TGTGCCAGCACCGTAGCGGGCAACAACGAGCAGTACTTC
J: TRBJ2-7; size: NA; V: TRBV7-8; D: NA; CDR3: CASSLARGNYEQYF; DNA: TGTGCCAGCAGCTTAGCTCGGGGTAACTACGAGCAGTACTTC
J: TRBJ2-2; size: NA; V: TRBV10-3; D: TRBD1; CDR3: CAISESQGAGELFF; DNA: TGTGCCATCAGTGAGTCACAGGGGGCCGGGGAGCTGTTTTTT
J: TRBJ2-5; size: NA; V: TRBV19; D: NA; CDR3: CASKKGGRQETQYF; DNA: TGTGCCAGTAAAAAGGGGGGCAGGCAAGAGACCCAGTACTTC
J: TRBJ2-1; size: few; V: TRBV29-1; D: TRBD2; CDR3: CSVGLAGGINEQFF; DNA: TGCAGCGTAGGACTAGCGGGAGGAATCAATGAGCAGTTCTTC
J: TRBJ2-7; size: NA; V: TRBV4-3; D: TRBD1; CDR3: CASSQEADRVGFTSSYEQYF; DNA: TGCGCCAGCAGCCAGGAGGCAGACAGGGTTGGGTTCACAAGCTCCTACGAGCAGTACTTC
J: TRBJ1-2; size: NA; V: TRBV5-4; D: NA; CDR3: CASSLDSAKLSRSGYTF; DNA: TGTGCCAGCAGCTTGGACAGCGCAAAATTATCGCGAAGTGGCTACACCTTC
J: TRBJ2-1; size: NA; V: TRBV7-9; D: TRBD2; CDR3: CASISGGTSGINEQFF; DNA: TGTGCCAGCATCTCCGGGGGGACTAGCGGAATAAATGAGCAGTTCTTC
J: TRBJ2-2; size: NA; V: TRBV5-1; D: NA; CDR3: CASSLEVPSAGELFF; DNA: TGCGCCAGCAGCTTGGAGGTCCCGTCCGCCGGGGAGCTGTTTTTT
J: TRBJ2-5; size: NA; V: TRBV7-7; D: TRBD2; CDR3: CASSSGTSGSQETQYF; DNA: TGTGCCAGCAGTTCGGGGACTAGCGGAAGTCAAGAGACCCAGTACTTC
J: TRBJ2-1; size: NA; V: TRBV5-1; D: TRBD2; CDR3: CASSYTGTRTLGEQFF; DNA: TGCGCCAGCAGTTATACCGGGACTAGAACTCTTGGGGAGCAGTTCTTC
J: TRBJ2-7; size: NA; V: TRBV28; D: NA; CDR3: CASSPPRLTEQYF; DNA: TGTGCCAGCAGTCCTCCCCGTCTCACCGAGCAGTACTTC
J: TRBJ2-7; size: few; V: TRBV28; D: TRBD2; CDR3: CASSLLSGNPYEQYF; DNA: TGTGCCAGCAGTTTACTCAGCGGGAACCCCTACGAGCAGTACTTC
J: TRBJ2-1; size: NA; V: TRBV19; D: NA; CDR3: CASSIVGQNNEQFF; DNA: TGTGCCAGTAGTATAGTCGGGCAGAACAATGAGCAGTTCTTC
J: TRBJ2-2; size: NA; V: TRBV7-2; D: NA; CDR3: CASSLVVWNTGELFF; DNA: TGTGCCAGCAGCTTAGTTGTGTGGAACACCGGGGAGCTGTTTTTT
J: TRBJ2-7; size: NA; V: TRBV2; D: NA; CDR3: CASSDVFSYEQYF; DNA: TGTGCCAGCAGTGACGTGTTCTCCTACGAGCAGTACTTC
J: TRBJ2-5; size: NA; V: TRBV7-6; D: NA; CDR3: CASSSVLRGKYQETQYF; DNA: TGTGCCAGCAGCTCCGTCCTTCGGGGAAAGTACCAAGAGACCCAGTACTTC
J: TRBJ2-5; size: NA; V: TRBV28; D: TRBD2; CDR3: CASSLLTSGRETQYF; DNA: TGTGCCAGCAGTTTGTTGACTAGCGGGAGAGAGACCCAGTACTTC
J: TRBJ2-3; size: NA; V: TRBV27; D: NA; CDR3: CASSLSRVGDTQYF; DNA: TGTGCCAGCAGTTTATCCAGGGTCGGAGATACGCAGTATTTT
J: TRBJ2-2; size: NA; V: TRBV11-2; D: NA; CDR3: CASSLRTNTGELFF; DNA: TGTGCCAGCAGCTTACGTACCAACACCGGGGAGCTGTTTTTT
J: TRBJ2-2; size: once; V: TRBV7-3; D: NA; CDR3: CASSITGNRELFF; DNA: TGTGCCAGCAGCATCACAGGGAACCGGGAGCTGTTTTTT
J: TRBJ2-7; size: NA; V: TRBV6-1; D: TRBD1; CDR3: CASTWDRGYEQYF; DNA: TGTGCCAGCACCTGGGACAGGGGCTACGAGCAGTACTTC
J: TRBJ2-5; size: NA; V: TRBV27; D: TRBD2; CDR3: CASSLFGGEETQYF; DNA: TGTGCCAGCAGTTTATTTGGGGGGGAGGAGACCCAGTACTTC
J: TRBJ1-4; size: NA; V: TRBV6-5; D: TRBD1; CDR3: CASSLTGKNEKLFF; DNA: TGTGCCAGCAGCTTGACAGGGAAGAATGAAAAACTGTTTTTT
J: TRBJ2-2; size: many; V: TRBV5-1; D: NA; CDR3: CASSSRPETRGNTGELFF; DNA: TGCGCCAGCAGCTCTAGGCCCGAGACCCGGGGGAACACCGGGGAGCTGTTTTTT
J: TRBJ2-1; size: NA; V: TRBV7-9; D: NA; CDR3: CASSLEGNEQFF; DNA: TGTGCCAGCAGCTTAGAAGGGAATGAGCAGTTCTTC
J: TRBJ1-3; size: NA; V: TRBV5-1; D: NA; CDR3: CASSLGGYSGNTIYF; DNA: TGCGCCAGCAGCCTGGGGGGCTACTCTGGAAACACCATATATTTT
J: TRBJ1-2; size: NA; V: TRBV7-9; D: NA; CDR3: CASSPGLGGYTF; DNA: TGTGCCAGCAGCCCGGGACTTGGTGGCTACACCTTC
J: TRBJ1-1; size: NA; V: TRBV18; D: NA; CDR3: CASSPRNTEAFF; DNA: TGTGCCAGCTCACCCAGGAACACTGAAGCTTTCTTT
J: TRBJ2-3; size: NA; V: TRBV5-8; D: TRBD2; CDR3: CASSHTSAQWGFTDTQYF; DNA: TGTGCCAGCAGCCATACTAGCGCGCAATGGGGTTTCACAGATACGCAGTATTTT
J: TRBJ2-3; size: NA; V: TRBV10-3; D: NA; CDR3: CAISDVRASTDTQYF; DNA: TGTGCCATCAGCGACGTTAGGGCCAGCACAGATACGCAGTATTTT
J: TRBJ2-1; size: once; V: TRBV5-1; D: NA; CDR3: CASSDLRVSVNEQFF; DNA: TGCGCCAGCAGCGACTTGCGGGTATCCGTGAATGAGCAGTTCTTC
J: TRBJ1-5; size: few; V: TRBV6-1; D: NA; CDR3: CASMWGRAGNQPQHF; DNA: TGTGCCAGCATGTGGGGGAGGGCGGGCAATCAGCCCCAGCATTTT
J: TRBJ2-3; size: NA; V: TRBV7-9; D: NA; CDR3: CASSRTRTASTDTQYF; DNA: TGTGCCAGCAGCCGAACCAGGACAGCTAGCACAGATACGCAGTATTTT
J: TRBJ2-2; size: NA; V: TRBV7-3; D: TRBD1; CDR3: CASSFGTGTGELFF; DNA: TGTGCCAGCAGCTTCGGGACAGGGACCGGGGAGCTGTTTTTT
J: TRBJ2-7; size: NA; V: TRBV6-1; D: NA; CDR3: CASSEALGRPPYEQYF; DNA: TGTGCCAGCAGTGAAGCGCTCGGCCGACCCCCCTACGAGCAGTACTTC
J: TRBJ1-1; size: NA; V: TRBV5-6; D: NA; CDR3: CASSLGRGAFF; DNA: TGTGCCAGCAGCTTGGGACGAGGAGCTTTCTTT
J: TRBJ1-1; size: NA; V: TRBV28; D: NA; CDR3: CASSFAGDVLEAFF; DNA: TGTGCCAGCAGTTTTGCAGGGGACGTCCTCGAAGCTTTCTTT
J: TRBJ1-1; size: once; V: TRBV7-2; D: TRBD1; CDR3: CASSLGGDYTEAFF; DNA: TGTGCCAGCAGCCTAGGGGGCGACTACACTGAAGCTTTCTTT
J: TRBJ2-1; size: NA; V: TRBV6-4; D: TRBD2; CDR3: CASSSGTSIRNEQFF; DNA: TGTGCCAGCAGCAGTGGGACTAGCATTCGCAATGAGCAGTTCTTC
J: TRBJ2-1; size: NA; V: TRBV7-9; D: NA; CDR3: CASSLEGASGIRSYNEQFF; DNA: TGTGCCAGCAGCCTAGAAGGAGCTTCCGGGATACGCTCCTACAATGAGCAGTTCTTC
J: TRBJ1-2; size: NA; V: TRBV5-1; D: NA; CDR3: CASSFQPTNYGYTF; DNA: TGCGCCAGCAGCTTTCAGCCAACTAACTATGGCTACACCTTC